This T cell receptor (beta chain) was sequenced in a study of cytomegalovirus exposure and HLA in healthy donors. Findings and limits, study-wide: Presence/absence analyses supposed approximately even sequencing depth among donors.

As regards this clone: The antigen is not known.

The PCR employed 60 Vbeta primers together with 13 Jbeta primers. Assay: immunoSEQ multiplex PCR; the TCRdb copy retains only in-frame clones and omits some. The table lists around 230,000 clones, 78% of them singletons. The sample consisted of PBMCs. This TCR came from a boy aged 5-17 years in good health and CMV-seronegative.

The CDR3 sequence is CASLRDTEAFF. The CDR3 coding sequence is TGTGCCAGCTTGAGGGACACTGAAGCTTTCTTT. V usage is TRBV6-5 and J usage is TRBJ1-1; D is unresolved. Germline V gene data show CDR1 as MNHEY and CDR2 as SVGAGI. V lost 8 bases to trimming and J lost 3 bases, with 7 bases between them. The CDR3 runs 11 residues.